These 8 T cell receptor beta chains were sequenced from one sample in a study of shared clonotypes between healthy human individuals. Libraries were prepared by immunoSEQ multiplex PCR; TCRdb keeps only in-frame clonotypes and omits some of them. The table includes around 600,000 clones, 95% to 98% detected once. Sequenced sample: naive CD4+ T cells sorted from blood. The subset is: CD45RA+ positively selected. These receptors originate from a woman aged 25 to 39 in good health.

This clone was seen only once. Other nucleotide sequences in the sample specify the same CDR3. The chain uses TRBV5-1 and TRBJ2-7; D gene uncertain. The CDR3 is made up of 14 amino acids. V was clipped by 0 bases and J by 0 bases, with 7 bases between them. Germline-derived CDR1 and CDR2 are SGHRS and YFSETQ. The CDR3 DNA sequence: TGCGCCAGCAGCTTGGGCCTAGTCTCCTACGAGCAGTACTTC. Translation: CASSLGLVSYEQYF. Complete variable domain (other parts from reference TRBV5-1 and TRBJ2-7): KAGVTQTPRYLIKTRGQQVTLSCSPISGHRSVSWYQQTPGQGLQFLFEYFSETQRNKGNFPGRFSGRQFSNSRSEMNVSTLELGDSALYLCASSLGLVSYEQYFGPGTRLTVT.

The CDR3 nucleotides are TGTGCCAGCAGCCGTTTCAGCGGCACCACAGATACGCAGTATTTT. Protein: CASSRFSGTTDTQYF. This sequence joins TRBV7-3 and TRBJ2-3; perhaps TRBD2 as D (5 bases). The ends were cut back, 5 bases at V and 2 bases at J, with 14 bases in the middle. CDR1 is SGHTA and CDR2 is FQGTGA in the germline V gene. The CDR3 sequence is 15 residues long.

In this sample, this clone turned up once. This sequence joins TRBV19 and TRBJ1-5, with a tentative D call TRBD1 (6 bases). Trimming took 3 bases from V and 5 from J, leaving 11 bases between them. CDR3 length: 14 amino acids. The germline V gene encodes CDR1 LNHDA and CDR2 SQIVND (reference sequence). CDR3 coding DNA: TGTGCCAGTAGTATGACAGGAACAGATCAGCCCCAGCATTTT. It codes for CASSMTGTDQPQHF.

V usage is TRBV5-1 and J usage is TRBJ2-1, with 9 bases identical to TRBD2. The CDR3 spans 16 residues. V lost 3 bases, J lost 4 bases, and 8 bases stayed unmatched. The germline CDR1 and CDR2 sequences are SGHRS and YFSETQ. The CDR3 coding sequence is TGCGCCAGCAGCTCCCGACTAGCGGAGTTGTACAATGAGCAGTTCTTC. Protein: CASSSRLAELYNEQFF. The complete variable domain, with remaining parts taken from reference TRBV5-1 and TRBJ2-1, reads KAGVTQTPRYLIKTRGQQVTLSCSPISGHRSVSWYQQTPGQGLQFLFEYFSETQRNKGNFPGRFSGRQFSNSRSEMNVSTLELGDSALYLCASSSRLAELYNEQFFGPGTRLTVL.

The CDR3 DNA reads as TGTGCCAGCAGCTTTAGCGGGACCCGGGATAATGAGCAGTTCTTC. Translated, it gives CASSFSGTRDNEQFF. V gene TRBV7-3 combines with J gene TRBJ2-1, with 8 bases identical to TRBD2. The junction had 8 bases not matched to a gene; V was cut back by 3 bases and J by 7 bases. The germline gives CDR1 SGHTA, CDR2 FQGTGA. The CDR3 runs 15 residues.

The chain employs TRBV4-2 and TRBJ2-1; 9 bases agree with TRBD2. Germline V gene sequence: CDR1 LGHNA, CDR2 YNFKEQ. With 1 base clipped from V and 7 bases from J, the junction kept 8 bases outside the gene matches. CDR3 size: 16 residues. The CDR3 nucleotides read TGTGCCAGCAGCCAAGCCGGCGGGAGGGCCAAAAATGAGCAGTTCTTC. Its protein is CASSQAGGRAKNEQFF.

This chain's CDR3 is CASSRTSGSLYEQYF. CDR3 nucleotides: TGTGCCAGCAGCCGAACTAGCGGGAGTCTGTACGAGCAGTACTTC. The chain joins TRBV6-6 to TRBJ2-7, with TRBD2 identical over 11 bases. Germline trimming cut 6 bases from V and 4 bases from J; bases unmatched to any gene: 8. CDR1 and CDR2 (germline): MNHNY, SVGAGI (reference sequence). This CDR3 comprises 15 residues.

The gene calls are TRBV11-1 and TRBJ2-2; no definite D call. Germline CDR1 SGHAT, CDR2 FQDESV (reference sequence). V was clipped by 3 bases and J by 0 bases, with 5 bases between them. CDR3 length: 14 residues. The CDR3 nucleotides are TGTGCCAGCAGCTTGGGTGCGAACACCGGGGAGCTGTTTTTT. Its translation is CASSLGANTGELFF.